One sample yielded the 30 T cell receptor beta chains listed below, sequenced in a study of T cells in Graves' hyperthyroidism and ophthalmopathy. Using RNA transcripts as the source, TCR beta CDR3 regions were amplified. Carried out on the TCR CDR3, a first-round RT-PCR used the HTBI primer set. TCRdb fed the multiplex PCR reads into MiXCR, producing one record per CDR3 protein. The sample includes roughly 250,000 distinct CDR3 sequences, approximately 20% of them seen just once. The specimen was blood. The receptors derive from a man aged 25 to 40 with Graves' ophthalmopathy.

The chain combines TRBV27 with TRBJ1-2; D not certain. The CDR3 contains 12 residues. Germline CDR1 is MNHEY and CDR2 is SMNVEV (reference sequence). V gave up 5 bases and J gave up 1 base, with 5 bases separating them. The CDR3, as DNA: TGTGCCAGCAGTCCGGATAACTATGGCTACACCTTC. It translates to CASSPDNYGYTF.

This clonotype was recorded many times. The rearrangement links TRBV30 to TRBJ2-1; D possibly corresponds to TRBD1 (6 bases). Germline values: CDR1 GTSNPN, CDR2 SVGIG (reference sequence). Trimming stripped 8 bases from V and 2 bases from J, with 10 bases between. The CDR3 consists of 12 residues. The CDR3 reads CAGPGAYNEQFF. CDR3 DNA sequence: TGTGCCGGACCAGGGGCCTACAATGAGCAGTTCTTC.

Here the CDR3 reads CASSGTSVYNEQFF. The CDR3 region has the DNA TGTGCCAGCAGTGGGACTAGCGTGTACAATGAGCAGTTCTTC. The chain joins TRBV6-2 or TRBV6-3 to TRBJ2-1, with 10 nucleotides matching TRBD2. The V gene end was trimmed by 5 bases and the J gene end by 4 bases; junction bases not matched to a gene: 2. Germline CDR1 reads MNHEY; CDR2 reads SVGEGT. CDR3 length: 14 amino acids.

This clonotype was seen more than once but under ten times. The genes are TRBV29-1 and TRBJ1-2, with 8 bases matching TRBD1. The CDR3 extends over 13 amino acids. The V gene's germline CDR1 is SQVTM and CDR2 ANQGSEA. The V segment lost 1 base and the J segment 5 bases; nucleotides outside the gene matches: 3. CDR3 amino acids: CSVEGDRNYGYTF. CDR3 DNA: TGCAGCGTTGAAGGGGACAGGAATTATGGCTACACCTTC.

This clonotype was counted many times. This chain uses TRBV7-9 with TRBJ2-1, with D possibly matching TRBD1 (5 bases). This CDR3 has 14 residues. CDR1 and CDR2 from the germline V gene are SEHNR and FQNEAQ (reference sequence). Trimming shortened V by 5 bases and J by 3 bases, and 11 bases separated the two germline ends. In DNA form, the CDR3 reads TGTGCCAGCAGCGCTTCCCAGGGCTACAATGAGCAGTTCTTC. Translation gives CASSASQGYNEQFF.

The rearrangement uses TRBV2 and TRBJ2-1; 7 positions match TRBD2. The CDR3 is 14 amino acids. The V and J ends lost 7 bases and 2 bases, in that order; junction bases with no gene match: 5. The germline CDR1 and CDR2 sequences are SNHLY and FYNNEI. CDR3 nucleotide sequence: TGTGCCAGCAAGGGCGGGAGCCCCTACAATGAGCAGTTCTTC. Translated: CASKGGSPYNEQFF.

This chain uses TRBV7-9 with TRBJ1-4; D is perhaps TRBD1 (6 bases). Trimming removed 2 bases from V and 5 bases from J, with 12 bases in between. This CDR3 is built from 15 residues. CDR1 SEHNR and CDR2 FQNEAQ come from the germline V gene (reference sequence). CDR3 DNA sequence: TGTGCCAGCAGCTTAAAAAACAGGGAGAATGAAAAACTGTTTTTT. This codes for CASSLKNRENEKLFF. Complete variable domain (other parts from reference TRBV7-9 and TRBJ1-4): DTGVSQNPRHKITKRGQNVTFRCDPISEHNRLYWYRQTLGQGPEFLTYFQNEAQLEKSRLLSDRFSAERPKGSFSTLEIQRTEQGDSAMYLCASSLKNRENEKLFFGSGTQLSVL.

This clonotype was recorded a few times. This chain links TRBV27 with TRBJ1-6; D remains unclear. This CDR3 has 14 residues. V gave up 5 bases and J gave up 8 bases, with 13 bases separating them. Germline assignment: CDR1 MNHEY and CDR2 SMNVEV (reference sequence). CDR3 coding DNA: TGTGCCAGCAGTGTATGGGGAAGCGATTCACCCCTCCACTTT. Its protein product is CASSVWGSDSPLHF.

Ten or more counts support this clonotype. The gene calls are TRBV5-8 and TRBJ1-2; TRBD1 agrees at 7 bases. Unmatched junction bases numbered 8, after V lost 5 bases and J lost 4 bases. Per germline, CDR1 SGHTS and CDR2 YDEGEE. The CDR3 spans 14 residues. CDR3 region: CASSRQGYAYGYTF. As DNA, the CDR3 is TGTGCCAGCAGTCGACAGGGTTATGCCTATGGCTACACCTTC.

This clonotype was found a few times. The gene calls are TRBV12-5 and TRBJ2-5; D remains ambiguous. Germline V gives CDR1 LGHNT, CDR2 FRNRAP. This CDR3 has 12 residues. V lost 6 bases and J lost 5, with 10 bases in between. CDR3 sequence reads: CASGPTLETQYF. CDR3 in DNA: TGTGCTAGTGGCCCTACCTTGGAGACCCAGTACTTC.

This chain links TRBV7-6 with TRBJ2-7; D uncertain. The V gene's germline CDR1 is SGHVS and CDR2 FNYEAQ. CDR3 size: 15 residues. The V and J ends lost 6 bases and 2 bases respectively, with 17 bases between them. CDR3 DNA sequence: TGTGCCAGCAGAAAAGAAGTGGGCAGTGCCTACGAGCAGTACTTC. Translating it yields CASRKEVGSAYEQYF.

The table lists this clonotype with many counts. The J gene is TRBJ2-7, the V gene TRBV11-2; TRBD1 is a possible D gene (6 bases). Trimming shortened V by 4 bases and J by 6 bases, and 7 bases separated the two germline ends. CDR3 length: 11 residues. The V gene's germline CDR1 is SGHAT and CDR2 FQNNGV. CDR3 coding DNA: TGTGCCAGCAGCTCACAGGGCGAGCAGTACTTC. Translation gives CASSSQGEQYF.

This clonotype has at least ten counts. V usage is TRBV11-2 and J usage is TRBJ2-3; the match to TRBD2 covers 12 bases. Germline V CDR1 and CDR2: SGHAT, FQNNGV. V was clipped by 4 bases and J by 5 bases; unmatched bases: 10. The CDR3 totals 17 residues. The CDR3 loop reads CASSYRRLAGEEDTQYF. Written as DNA, the CDR3 is TGTGCCAGCAGCTATCGAAGACTAGCGGGAGAGGAAGATACGCAGTATTTT.

This clonotype was found many times. The V gene is TRBV6-1, the J gene TRBJ2-5, with 13 bases lining up with TRBD2. V lost 3 bases to trimming and J lost 12 bases; unmatched junction nucleotides: 4. The germline gives CDR1 MNHNS, CDR2 SASEGT. The CDR3 runs 13 residues. Here the CDR3 DNA reads TGTGCCAGCAGTGACACTAGCGGGAGGGTTAAGTACTTC. It specifies CASSDTSGRVKYF.

This clonotype was found a few times. The chain links TRBV5-5 to TRBJ2-1; perhaps TRBD1 as D (6 bases). The CDR3 runs to 14 residues. The V end was cut by 9 bases, the J end by 6 bases, with 19 bases between. Looked up from germline, CDR1 is SGHKS and CDR2 is YYEKEE (reference sequence). The CDR3 DNA follows: TGTGCCATCACCAGGGCAGGGGCTCCCAATGAGCAGTTCTTC. Translated, it gives CAITRAGAPNEQFF.

At least ten counts were recorded for this clonotype. This rearrangement joins TRBV18 to TRBJ1-1; TRBD1 agrees at 11 bases. V gave up 5 bases and J gave up 7 bases; unmatched junction bases: 6. Germline V CDR1 and CDR2: KGHSH, LQKENI. This CDR3 has 14 amino acids. CDR3 sequence reads: CASSRDRGKSEAFF. In DNA form, the CDR3 reads TGTGCCAGCTCAAGGGACAGGGGGAAGAGTGAAGCTTTCTTT.

This sequence joins TRBV3-1 and TRBJ2-1; D unclear. Germline V gene sequence: CDR1 LGHDT, CDR2 YNNKEL (reference sequence). This CDR3 comprises 11 residues. V gave up 0 bases and J gave up 10 bases, with 4 bases separating them. The CDR3 protein is CASSQDTEQFF. In nucleotides, the CDR3 is TGTGCCAGCAGCCAAGACACCGAGCAGTTCTTC.

This sequence joins TRBV7-9 and TRBJ1-1; D is undetermined. Trimming removed 1 base at V and 1 base at J, with 7 bases between. The CDR3 has 14 residues. CDR1 and CDR2 from the germline V gene are SEHNR and FQNEAQ (reference sequence). The CDR3 sequence: CASSLVIGNTEAFF. In nucleotides, the CDR3 is TGTGCCAGCAGCTTAGTAATCGGGAACACTGAAGCTTTCTTT.

This clonotype was detected many times. The chain has TRBV28 and TRBJ2-7; 12 bases match TRBD2. This CDR3 contains 15 residues. Germline lookup yields CDR1 MDHEN and CDR2 SYDVKM. V lost 6 bases to trimming and J lost 3 bases; unmatched junction nucleotides: 6. CDR3 DNA: TGTGCCAGCAGGAAGACTAGCGGGAGACTCTACGAGCAGTACTTC. Translated: CASRKTSGRLYEQYF.

The sample holds many counts of this clonotype. The J gene is TRBJ1-1, the V gene TRBV3-1; the D is unclear. Germline assignment: CDR1 LGHDT and CDR2 YNNKEL (reference sequence). V shed 3 bases and J shed 1 base, with 15 bases lying between them. The CDR3 loop spans 16 amino acids. CDR3 in DNA: TGTGCCAGCAGCCAGACAACTCGCAGGCAGAACACTGAAGCTTTCTTT. Amino acids: CASSQTTRRQNTEAFF.

The rearrangement links TRBV30 to TRBJ2-2; 8 bases are a match to TRBD1. Germline values: CDR1 GTSNPN, CDR2 SVGIG (reference sequence). V shed 4 bases and J 7 bases; nucleotides not matched to a gene: 11. This CDR3 has 15 residues. In nucleotides, the CDR3 is TGTGCCTGGACTCAAGGGTCAGGGGGCGTCGGGGAGCTGTTTTTT. It codes for CAWTQGSGGVGELFF.

This clonotype was counted between two and nine times. This rearrangement joins TRBV24-1 to TRBJ1-6; the D is unclear. Germline V gene lookup returns CDR1 KGHDR and CDR2 SFDVKD. The length of the CDR3 is 15 residues. The ends were cut back, 3 bases at V and 10 bases at J, with 15 bases in the middle. This CDR3 reads CATSDAARMESPLHF. The CDR3 nucleotides read TGTGCCACCAGTGATGCCGCCCGTATGGAATCACCCCTCCACTTT.

This clonotype was counted only a few times. The CDR3 here is CASSVADSNQPQHF. The CDR3 DNA reads as TGTGCCAGCAGCGTAGCAGATAGCAATCAGCCCCAGCATTTT. The rearrangement joins TRBV9 to TRBJ1-5; D ambiguous. This CDR3 has 14 amino acids. V lost 0 bases and J lost 0, with 4 bases in between. Germline V gene lookup returns CDR1 SGDLS and CDR2 YYNGEE.

This clonotype was detected only a few times. The CDR3 DNA reads as TGTGCCAGCAGCTTGGGCGGGACTCGTTACAATGAGCAGTTCTTC. This translates into CASSLGGTRYNEQFF. The rearrangement joins TRBV5-4 to TRBJ2-1, with D possibly TRBD2 on 6 matching bases. V was clipped by 0 bases and J by 4 bases, with 11 bases between them. Germline CDR1 and CDR2: SGHNT and YYREEE (reference sequence). This CDR3 has 15 residues.

This clonotype was observed once. Possible read error: a much larger clone is one base away. The chain joins TRBV5-5 to TRBJ2-1; D might be TRBD1 (6 bases). Germline CDR1 SGHKS, CDR2 YYEKEE (reference sequence). This CDR3 contains 15 residues. Trimming shortened V by 5 bases and J by 2 bases, and 14 bases separated the two germline ends. The CDR3 loop is CASRPSGGPYNEQFF. The CDR3 DNA is TGTGCCAGCAGACCAAGTGGGGGCCCCTACAATGAGCAGTTCTTC.

The chain couples TRBV6-2 or TRBV6-3 to TRBJ2-1; D is possibly TRBD2 (8 bases). Per germline, CDR1 MNHEY and CDR2 SVGEGT. Trimming took 7 bases from V and 8 from J, leaving 21 bases between them. The CDR3 runs to 15 residues. The CDR3 loop reads CASTRREGAGDEQFF. CDR3 DNA sequence: TGTGCCAGCACCCGACGGGAGGGGGCTGGGGATGAGCAGTTCTTC.

The chain carries TRBV5-1 and TRBJ2-4, with D unresolved. This CDR3 has 14 amino acids. Germline CDR1 SGHRS, CDR2 YFSETQ. The V end lost 4 bases, the J end lost 8 bases, and 16 bases lay between the germline ends. The CDR3 sequence: CASSLRSTDDIQYF. CDR3 DNA sequence: TGCGCCAGCAGCCTGCGCAGTACAGACGACATTCAGTACTTC.

The chain combines TRBV9 with TRBJ2-1; possibly TRBD2 for D (6 bases). Germline CDR1 reads SGDLS; CDR2 reads YYNGEE. V shed 3 bases and J shed 0 bases, with 10 bases lying between them. The length of the CDR3 is 15 residues. This CDR3 is CASSGVGGSYNEQFF. For the CDR3, the DNA is TGTGCCAGCAGCGGGGTGGGGGGCTCCTACAATGAGCAGTTCTTC.

This clonotype was observed at least ten times. This chain links TRBV20-1 with TRBJ1-1; 7 nucleotides align to TRBD1. The germline CDR1 and CDR2 sequences are DFQATT and SNEGSKA (reference sequence). V lost 6 bases and J lost 2; bases outside the gene matches: 9. The CDR3 runs to 14 residues. CDR3 in DNA: TGCAGTGCCCCAACCGACAGGGAAAACACTGAAGCTTTCTTT. It codes for CSAPTDRENTEAFF.

The chain joins TRBV4-2 to TRBJ2-5; 9 bases are shared with TRBD1. The CDR3 consists of 15 residues. V shed 6 bases, J shed 9 bases, and the junction held 14 bases outside the gene matches. Germline CDR1 and CDR2: LGHNA and YNFKEQ. Here the CDR3 DNA reads TGTGCCAGCAGACGGGACAGGGCCATGGGTGGTTCCCAGTACTTC. Its translation is CASRRDRAMGGSQYF.